These 29 T cell receptor beta chains originate from one sample sequenced in a study of blood T cell repertoires in COVID-19. Profiled with immunoSEQ multiplex PCR; TCRdb holds only in-frame clones, not every one. The sample carries 85,000 to 120,000 clones, 75% to 95% recorded once. The sequenced sample was peripheral blood. Receptors were obtained from a man between 18 and 35 years old with acute or convalescent COVID-19.

This chain joins TRBV4-2 and TRBJ2-3, with 10 bases fitting TRBD2. This CDR3 has 16 amino acids. Germline CDR1 is LGHNA and CDR2 is YNFKEQ. Unmatched junction bases numbered 6, after V lost 3 bases and J lost 3 bases. CDR3 sequence reads: CASSQELAGLTDTQYF. In DNA, the CDR3 is TGTGCCAGCAGCCAGGAACTAGCGGGACTAACAGATACGCAGTATTTT.

This clone was observed a few times. J is TRBJ1-1 and V is TRBV18; a weak D match, TRBD1 (5 bases). This CDR3 is 15 amino acids long. Trimming took off 4 bases at V and 2 bases at J, with 14 bases between the two ends. The germline V gene encodes CDR1 KGHSH and CDR2 LQKENI. In DNA, the CDR3 is TGTGCCAGCTCACATGAAGTAAGGGGCAACACTGAAGCTTTCTTT. Amino acids: CASSHEVRGNTEAFF.

In this sample, this clone turned up once. The chain recombines TRBV18 with TRBJ1-5; the D is unclear. The germline CDR1 and CDR2 sequences are KGHSH and LQKENI. The CDR3 is made up of 11 amino acids. Between the trimmed V and J ends, which lost 3 bases and 5 bases, there was a span of 2 bases. CDR3 coding DNA: TGTGCCAGCTCACCCGATCAGCCCCAGCATTTT. It yields the protein CASSPDQPQHF.

The J gene is TRBJ1-2, the V gene TRBV19, with D perhaps matching TRBD1 (6 bases). This CDR3 has 17 amino acids. Trimming took off 4 bases at V and 6 bases at J, with 24 bases between the two ends. CDR1 is LNHDA, CDR2 SQIVND, per germline (reference sequence). CDR3 nucleotide sequence: TGTGCCAGTAGTAATTTAGGCAGACAGGCCGACCTGGATGGCTACACCTTC. It translates to CASSNLGRQADLDGYTF.

The chain joins TRBV6-6 to TRBJ1-5; D is unresolved. Trimming left V 4 bases short and J 2 bases short, with 15 bases between. The CDR3 runs 16 residues. Germline values: CDR1 MNHNY, CDR2 SVGAGI (reference sequence). CDR3 protein: CASSLPMRGGNQPQHF. DNA for the CDR3: TGTGCCAGCAGTTTACCCATGCGGGGAGGCAATCAGCCCCAGCATTTT.

J is TRBJ2-1 and V is TRBV4-1; 12 bases map to TRBD2. The V gene end was trimmed by 3 bases and the J gene end by 9 bases; junction bases not matched to a gene: 12. The germline gives CDR1 MGHRA, CDR2 YSYEKL. The length of the CDR3 is 17 residues. CDR3 in amino acids: CASSQDYASGRGSEQFF. CDR3 nucleotide sequence: TGCGCCAGCAGCCAGGATTACGCTAGCGGGAGGGGGAGTGAGCAGTTCTTC.

This sequence joins TRBV5-1 and TRBJ2-3; D is perhaps TRBD1 (6 bases). Germline assignment: CDR1 SGHRS and CDR2 YFSETQ. The CDR3 totals 16 residues. Trimming left V 5 bases short and J 1 base short, with 17 bases between. The CDR3 bases are TGCGCCAGCAGTTTAGGACAGCCCATGGGCACAGATACGCAGTATTTT. Translated: CASSLGQPMGTDTQYF. The full variable domain, rest sourced from reference TRBV5-1 and TRBJ2-3, is KAGVTQTPRYLIKTRGQQVTLSCSPISGHRSVSWYQQTPGQGLQFLFEYFSETQRNKGNFPGRFSGRQFSNSRSEMNVSTLELGDSALYLCASSLGQPMGTDTQYFGPGTRLTVL.

CDR3 in amino acids: CASSVASAGGVGEQFF. As DNA, the CDR3 is TGTGCCAGCAGCGTAGCTTCAGCGGGGGGTGTGGGAGAGCAGTTCTTC. The rearrangement uses TRBV9 and TRBJ2-1; 9 bases map to TRBD2. The germline V gene has CDR1 SGDLS and CDR2 YYNGEE. The ends lost 0 bases at V and 10 bases at J; junction bases unmatched: 11. The CDR3 contains 16 residues.

CDR3: CATSDLGTGEDTQYF. The DNA of the CDR3 is TGTGCCACCAGTGACCTCGGGACAGGGGAAGATACGCAGTATTTT. The chain carries TRBV24-1 and TRBJ2-3; TRBD1 aligns across 10 bases. The V segment lost 4 bases and the J segment 5 bases; nucleotides outside the gene matches: 5. Germline loops: CDR1 KGHDR, CDR2 SFDVKD. The length of the CDR3 is 15 residues.

The V gene is TRBV10-3, the J gene TRBJ1-2; a weak D match, TRBD1 (5 bases). The CDR3 runs 15 residues. Trimming took 3 bases from V and 0 from J, leaving 11 bases between them. CDR1 and CDR2 from the germline V gene are ENHRY and SYGVKD. In nucleotides, the CDR3 is TGTGCCATCAGTGAATCAGAGACAGCTAACTATGGCTACACCTTC. This codes for CAISESETANYGYTF.

The rearrangement links TRBV15 to TRBJ1-6; no definite D call. The germline CDR1 and CDR2 sequences are LNHNV and YYDKDF (reference sequence). There are 13 residues in the CDR3. V was shortened by 4 bases and J by 11 bases, with 12 bases between the two germline ends. In nucleotides, the CDR3 is TGTGCCACCAGCACAGGTATCAATCCACCCCTCCACTTT. Translated, it gives CATSTGINPPLHF.

This chain joins TRBV3-1 (or the pseudogene TRBV3-2) and TRBJ2-3; TRBD2 agrees at 12 bases. The V segment lost 7 bases and the J segment 4 bases; nucleotides outside the gene matches: 6. Germline values: CDR1 LGHDT, CDR2 YNNKEL (reference sequence). This CDR3 contains 15 residues. The CDR3 region has the DNA TGTGCCAGCAACAAACTAGCGGGAGGTTCAGATACGCAGTATTTT. This gives the protein CASNKLAGGSDTQYF.

This chain uses TRBV7-9 with TRBJ2-2; maybe TRBD1 (5 bases). The CDR3 runs 16 residues. Germline V gene sequence: CDR1 SEHNR, CDR2 FQNEAQ (reference sequence). V shed 1 base and J shed 0 bases, with 9 bases lying between them. The CDR3 sequence is CASSLGTTTNTGELFF. DNA for the CDR3: TGTGCCAGCAGCTTAGGGACAACAACGAACACCGGGGAGCTGTTTTTT.

In DNA, the CDR3 is TGTGCCAGCAGCTGGGGGACAGGGGGGAATCAGCCCCAGCATTTT. As protein: CASSWGTGGNQPQHF. The chain recombines TRBV5-6 with TRBJ1-5; 11 positions match TRBD1. Losses at the gene ends were 3 bases for V and 4 bases for J; bases not matched to a gene: 3. CDR1 SGHDT and CDR2 YYEEEE come from the germline V gene. CDR3 length equals 15 residues.

The rearrangement joins TRBV5-1 to TRBJ2-1, with TRBD1 matching 11 bases. The germline CDR1 and CDR2 sequences are SGHRS and YFSETQ. CDR3 length: 15 amino acids. V was pared by 6 bases and J by 6 bases, with 8 bases of the junction left unmatched. In nucleotides, the CDR3 is TGCGCCAGCACAAGGGACAGGGGGGCCCTCAATGAGCAGTTCTTC. Translating it yields CASTRDRGALNEQFF.

The CDR3 protein is CASSVRMGISGPEAFF. The CDR3 DNA sequence: TGTGCCAGCAGCGTACGGATGGGGATCTCAGGGCCTGAAGCTTTCTTT. V usage is TRBV2 and J usage is TRBJ1-1; D perhaps matches TRBD1 (5 bases). Trimming cost V 6 bases and J 6 bases, with 23 bases left between them. The CDR3 spans 16 residues. The germline V gene encodes CDR1 SNHLY and CDR2 FYNNEI. Variable domain in full (rest from reference TRBV2 and TRBJ1-1): EPEVTQTPSHQVTQMGQEVILRCVPISNHLYFYWYRQILGQKVEFLVSFYNNEISEKSEIFDDQFSVERPDGSNFTLKIRSTKLEDSAMYFCASSVRMGISGPEAFFGQGTRLTVV.

This chain uses TRBV6-4 with TRBJ1-2; D possibly corresponds to TRBD1 (5 bases). The length of the CDR3 is 15 residues. Germline V lookup: CDR1 MRHNA, CDR2 SNTAGT. Deletions cut 5 bases from V and 1 base from J, with 14 bases between. CDR3 DNA sequence: TGTGCCAGCAGTCCCCAGTACGGGGGTAACTATGGCTACACCTTC. It is translated as CASSPQYGGNYGYTF.

V usage is TRBV11-2 and J usage is TRBJ1-4, with D uncertain. With 2 bases removed from V and 0 bases from J, the gap between germline ends came to 10 bases. Looked up from germline, CDR1 is SGHAT and CDR2 is FQNNGV. This CDR3 region has 16 residues. The CDR3 DNA is TGTGCCAGCAGCTTACGGAGGGCTGCAACTAATGAAAAACTGTTTTTT. It encodes CASSLRRAATNEKLFF.

This clone was counted a single time. This rearrangement joins TRBV27 to TRBJ2-7, with 7 bases fitting TRBD1. Unmatched junction bases numbered 13, after V lost 5 bases and J lost 3 bases. CDR3 length: 16 residues. The germline V gene encodes CDR1 MNHEY and CDR2 SMNVEV (reference sequence). CDR3 residues: CASSPRGTERIYEQYF. The CDR3 DNA reads TGTGCCAGCAGTCCCAGGGGGACAGAGAGGATCTACGAGCAGTACTTC.

The genes are TRBV6-8 and TRBJ2-3; a weak D match, TRBD2 (7 bases). Germline CDR1 is MNHGY and CDR2 is SAAAGT. CDR3 length: 13 amino acids. V was clipped by 5 bases and J by 8 bases, with 14 bases between them. CDR3: CASSVNREGTQYF. CDR3 DNA: TGTGCCAGCAGTGTCAACAGGGAGGGTACGCAGTATTTT.

The chain couples TRBV5-1 to TRBJ1-4, with D possibly TRBD1 on 6 matching bases. CDR3 size: 16 residues. V lost 0 bases, J lost 5 bases, and 14 bases lay in between. Germline assignment: CDR1 SGHRS and CDR2 YFSETQ. The CDR3 DNA follows: TGCGCCAGCAGCTTGGCGGACAGTGGGGTAAATGAAAAACTGTTTTTT. Translated: CASSLADSGVNEKLFF.

V usage is TRBV29-1 and J usage is TRBJ2-7; D is perhaps TRBD2 (5 bases). V dropped 2 bases and J dropped 4 bases, with 12 bases sitting between them. Germline lookup yields CDR1 SQVTM and CDR2 ANQGSEA. The CDR3 has 13 residues. CDR3 sequence: CSVETELGYEQYF. CDR3 bases: TGCAGCGTTGAAACCGAACTAGGGTACGAGCAGTACTTC.

The V gene is TRBV19, the J gene TRBJ1-1; D is ambiguous. This CDR3 has 13 amino acids. The V end was cut by 3 bases, the J end by 4 bases, with 9 bases between. CDR1 and CDR2 (germline): LNHDA, SQIVND (reference sequence). The CDR3 sequence: CASSMGSTTEAFF. CDR3 coding DNA: TGTGCCAGTAGTATGGGGAGTACCACTGAAGCTTTCTTT.

V gene TRBV11-2 combines with J gene TRBJ1-5; D unresolved. CDR1 is SGHAT and CDR2 is FQNNGV in the germline V gene. CDR3 length: 13 residues. The V gene lost 1 base and the J gene lost 6 bases, with 7 bases spanning the gap. Written as DNA, the CDR3 is TGTGCCAGCAGCTTAGGCCGCGGTCAGCCCCAGCATTTT. Its protein product is CASSLGRGQPQHF.

The V and J genes are TRBV5-8 and TRBJ1-4; D unresolved. V was shortened by 3 bases and J by 5 bases, with 11 bases between the two germline ends. Germline CDR1 SGHTS, CDR2 YDEGEE. The CDR3 consists of 14 residues. Written as DNA, the CDR3 is TGTGCCAGCAGCTCTATGGCGGGAAATGAAAAACTGTTTTTT. Translating it yields CASSSMAGNEKLFF.

In its sample, this clone was seen once. J is TRBJ1-1 and V is TRBV10-2; D remains unclear. Germline CDR1 WSHSY, CDR2 SAAADI. Trimming took 4 bases from V and 5 from J, leaving 14 bases between them. This CDR3 is 14 amino acids long. CDR3 sequence reads: CASSGSPRRTEAFF. In DNA, the CDR3 is TGCGCCAGCAGTGGCTCACCGAGGAGGACTGAAGCTTTCTTT.

The V and J genes are TRBV2 and TRBJ1-5; TRBD1 matches at 9 bases. The CDR3 is 15 amino acids. In germline, CDR1 is SNHLY, CDR2 FYNNEI. V shed 2 bases, J shed 7 bases, and the junction held 6 bases outside the gene matches. CDR3 sequence: CASSEYGTGTQPQHF. As DNA, the CDR3 is TGTGCCAGCAGTGAATATGGGACAGGGACGCAGCCCCAGCATTTT.

The chain employs TRBV12-3 or TRBV12-4 and TRBJ2-7; a possible D gene is TRBD1 (6 bases). The CDR3 contains 13 residues. V was pared by 6 bases and J by 5 bases, with 14 bases between. This CDR3 reads CASSGTGNHEQYF. The CDR3 coding sequence is TGTGCCAGCAGCGGAACAGGGAATCACGAGCAGTACTTC.

CDR3 coding DNA: TGTGCCACCAGTGACTGGACAGGGGGCGCCTACAATGAGCAGTTCTTC. Translation gives CATSDWTGGAYNEQFF. The chain is built from TRBV24-1 and TRBJ2-1, with 11 bases lining up with TRBD1. Trimming removed 4 bases from V and 2 bases from J; junction bases left unmatched: 3. CDR1 and CDR2 (germline): KGHDR, SFDVKD. There are 16 residues in the CDR3.